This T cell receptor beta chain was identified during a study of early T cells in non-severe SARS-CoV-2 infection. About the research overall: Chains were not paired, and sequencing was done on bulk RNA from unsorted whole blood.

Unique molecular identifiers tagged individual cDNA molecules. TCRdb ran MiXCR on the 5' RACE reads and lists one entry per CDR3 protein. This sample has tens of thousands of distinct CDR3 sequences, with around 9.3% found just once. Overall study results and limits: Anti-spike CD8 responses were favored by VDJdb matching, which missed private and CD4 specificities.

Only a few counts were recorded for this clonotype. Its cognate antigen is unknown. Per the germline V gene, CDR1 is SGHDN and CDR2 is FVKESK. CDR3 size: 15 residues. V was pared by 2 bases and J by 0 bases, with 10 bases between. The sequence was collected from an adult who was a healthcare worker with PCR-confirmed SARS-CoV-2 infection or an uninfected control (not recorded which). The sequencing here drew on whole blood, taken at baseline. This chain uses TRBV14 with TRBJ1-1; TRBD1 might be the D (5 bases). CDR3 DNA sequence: TGTGCCAGCAGCCAATTGGGACCGGTGAACACTGAAGCTTTCTTT. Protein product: CASSQLGPVNTEAFF.